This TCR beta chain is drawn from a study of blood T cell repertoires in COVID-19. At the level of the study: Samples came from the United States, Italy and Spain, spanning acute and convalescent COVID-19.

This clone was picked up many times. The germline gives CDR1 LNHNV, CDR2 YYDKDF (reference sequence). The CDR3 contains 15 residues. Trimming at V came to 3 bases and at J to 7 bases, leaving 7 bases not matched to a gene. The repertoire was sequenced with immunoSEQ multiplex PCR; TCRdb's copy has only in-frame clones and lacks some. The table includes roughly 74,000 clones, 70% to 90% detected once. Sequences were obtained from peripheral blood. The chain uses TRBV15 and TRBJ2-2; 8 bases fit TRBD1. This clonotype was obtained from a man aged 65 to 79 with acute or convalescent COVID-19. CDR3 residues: CATSSADRAGGELFF. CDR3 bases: TGTGCCACCAGCAGTGCGGACAGGGCCGGCGGGGAGCTGTTTTTT.